These T cell receptor beta chains were read from a single sample in a study of response to subunit inactivated influenza vaccine. In TCRdb, the RT-PCR reads were re-called with MiXCR into one record per CDR3 protein. Among hundreds of thousands of distinct CDR3 sequences listed, 10% to 15% were seen once. The sample consisted of PBMCs from blood, taken 45 days after vaccination. The receptors were sampled from a man aged 50 or older who received an inactivated influenza vaccine. The CDR3 runs from the conserved cysteine through the conserved F or W. D genes are given only for firm matches. Clone size appears in some rows only: once, few, many, or a class for an expanded clone.

V gene: TRBV20-1; J gene: TRBJ2-1; D gene: TRBD2; clone size: few; CDR3 protein: CSASGVAGGPSKQFF; CDR3 DNA: TGCAGTGCTAGTGGGGTAGCGGGGGGGCCGTCGAAGCAGTTCTTC
V gene: TRBV5-1; J gene: TRBJ2-5; D gene: TRBD1; clone size: -; CDR3 protein: CASSLSRGQYQETQYF; CDR3 DNA: TGCGCCAGCAGCTTAAGTCGGGGACAGTACCAAGAGACCCAGTACTTC
V gene: TRBV7-2; J gene: TRBJ2-1; D gene: -; clone size: -; CDR3 protein: CASAPVGGLDEQFF; CDR3 DNA: TGTGCCAGCGCACCTGTGGGGGGTCTGGATGAGCAGTTCTTC
V gene: TRBV29-1; J gene: TRBJ2-7; D gene: -; clone size: few; CDR3 protein: CSVLSGGSSYEQYF; CDR3 DNA: TGCAGCGTACTTTCCGGGGGAAGCTCCTACGAGCAGTACTTC
V gene: TRBV20-1; J gene: TRBJ2-3; D gene: TRBD1; clone size: -; CDR3 protein: CSATTGVTDTQYF; CDR3 DNA: TGCAGTGCTACGACAGGGGTCACAGATACGCAGTATTTT
V gene: TRBV29-1; J gene: TRBJ2-7; D gene: -; clone size: -; CDR3 protein: CSVQGARAGGPTYEQYF; CDR3 DNA: TGCAGCGTTCAGGGGGCGCGGGCGGGAGGTCCGACCTACGAGCAGTACTTC
V gene: TRBV14; J gene: TRBJ2-1; D gene: TRBD2; clone size: -; CDR3 protein: CASSSQAGDSYNEQFF; CDR3 DNA: TGTGCCAGCAGCTCCCAAGCGGGAGATTCCTACAATGAGCAGTTCTTC
V gene: TRBV6-1; J gene: TRBJ2-2; D gene: -; clone size: few; CDR3 protein: CASMREFANTGELFF; CDR3 DNA: TGTGCCAGCATGCGGGAATTTGCGAACACCGGGGAGCTGTTTTTT
V gene: TRBV28; J gene: TRBJ2-5; D gene: TRBD2; clone size: -; CDR3 protein: CASNRKGHGLAGYYQETQYF; CDR3 DNA: TGTGCCAGCAACCGAAAGGGCCACGGACTAGCGGGATACTACCAAGAGACCCAGTACTTC
V gene: TRBV12-3/TRBV12-4; J gene: TRBJ2-2; D gene: TRBD2; clone size: few; CDR3 protein: CASSLWGGTGELFF; CDR3 DNA: TGTGCCAGCAGTTTGTGGGGAGGGACCGGGGAGCTGTTTTTT
V gene: TRBV7-2; J gene: TRBJ1-4; D gene: -; clone size: few; CDR3 protein: CASSLAGTGEKLFF; CDR3 DNA: TGTGCCAGCAGCTTAGCGGGGACGGGAGAAAAACTGTTTTTT
V gene: TRBV12-3/TRBV12-4; J gene: TRBJ2-1; D gene: -; clone size: many; CDR3 protein: CASSLRLTPGDEQFF; CDR3 DNA: TGTGCCAGCAGTTTGAGGTTAACTCCCGGGGATGAGCAGTTCTTC
V gene: TRBV12-3/TRBV12-4; J gene: TRBJ2-3; D gene: -; clone size: -; CDR3 protein: CASSFSELATDTQYF; CDR3 DNA: TGTGCCAGCAGTTTTTCCGAGTTAGCTACAGATACGCAGTATTTT
V gene: TRBV20-1; J gene: TRBJ2-7; D gene: -; clone size: many; CDR3 protein: CSARDLKGSYEQYF; CDR3 DNA: TGCAGTGCTAGAGATCTGAAGGGCTCCTACGAGCAGTACTTC
V gene: TRBV7-9; J gene: TRBJ2-1; D gene: TRBD2; clone size: few; CDR3 protein: CASSPTSGGPNEQFF; CDR3 DNA: TGTGCCAGCAGCCCTACTAGCGGGGGGCCCAATGAGCAGTTCTTC
V gene: TRBV6-5; J gene: TRBJ2-5; D gene: -; clone size: many; CDR3 protein: CASSYNRDNQETQYF; CDR3 DNA: TGTGCCAGCAGTTACAACCGGGACAACCAAGAGACCCAGTACTTC
V gene: TRBV6-1; J gene: TRBJ2-2; D gene: -; clone size: -; CDR3 protein: CASSEGPTGLNTGELFF; CDR3 DNA: TGTGCCAGCAGCGAAGGCCCCACAGGACTCAACACCGGGGAGCTGTTTTTT
V gene: TRBV20-1; J gene: TRBJ2-5; D gene: TRBD2; clone size: -; CDR3 protein: CCASPILAALQETQYF; CDR3 DNA: TGCTGTGCTAGCCCTATACTAGCGGCCCTCCAAGAGACCCAGTACTTC
V gene: TRBV3-1; J gene: TRBJ2-1; D gene: TRBD1; clone size: few; CDR3 protein: CATGYDNEQFF; CDR3 DNA: TGCGCGACAGGGTACGACAATGAGCAGTTCTTC
V gene: TRBV3-1; J gene: TRBJ2-1; D gene: TRBD1; clone size: few; CDR3 protein: CASSQEVTGGTEQFF; CDR3 DNA: TGTGCCAGCAGCCAAGAGGTGACAGGGGGCACTGAGCAGTTCTTC
V gene: TRBV20-1; J gene: TRBJ2-1; D gene: TRBD1; clone size: -; CDR3 protein: CSASGFGTDKPSSYNEQFF; CDR3 DNA: TGCAGTGCTAGTGGCTTTGGGACAGATAAACCGAGCTCCTACAATGAGCAGTTCTTC
V gene: TRBV20-1; J gene: TRBJ2-7; D gene: TRBD1; clone size: -; CDR3 protein: CSAFSPDRGYEQYF; CDR3 DNA: TGCAGTGCTTTTAGCCCCGACAGGGGCTACGAGCAGTACTTC
V gene: TRBV4-2; J gene: TRBJ1-2; D gene: -; clone size: few; CDR3 protein: CASSQEPEQLYGYTF; CDR3 DNA: TGTGCCAGCAGCCAAGAGCCGGAACAGCTATATGGCTACACCTTC
V gene: TRBV20-1; J gene: TRBJ2-2; D gene: TRBD2; clone size: few; CDR3 protein: CSARDGLAGANTGELFF; CDR3 DNA: TGCAGTGCTAGAGATGGACTAGCGGGAGCCAACACCGGGGAGCTGTTTTTT
V gene: TRBV6-6; J gene: TRBJ2-5; D gene: TRBD1; clone size: few; CDR3 protein: CASSEQGRETQYF; CDR3 DNA: TGTGCCAGCAGCGAACAGGGGAGAGAGACCCAGTACTTC
V gene: TRBV5-1; J gene: TRBJ2-7; D gene: -; clone size: -; CDR3 protein: CASSSGGLSSYEQYF; CDR3 DNA: TGCGCCAGCAGCTCGGGGGGCCTAAGCTCCTACGAGCAGTACTTC
V gene: TRBV20-1; J gene: TRBJ1-5; D gene: TRBD1; clone size: many; CDR3 protein: CSARGPPGQGFGNQPQHF; CDR3 DNA: TGCAGTGCTAGAGGCCCTCCGGGACAGGGTTTTGGCAATCAGCCCCAGCATTTT
V gene: TRBV4-3; J gene: TRBJ2-2; D gene: TRBD2; clone size: few; CDR3 protein: CASSHIAGGLRGTGELFF; CDR3 DNA: TGCGCCAGCAGCCATATAGCGGGAGGGCTTCGTGGCACCGGGGAGCTGTTTTTT
V gene: TRBV29-1; J gene: TRBJ1-4; D gene: -; clone size: -; CDR3 protein: CSVGQGNEKVFF; CDR3 DNA: -
V gene: TRBV5-1; J gene: TRBJ2-7; D gene: -; clone size: -; CDR3 protein: CASSPGSGTSYEQYF; CDR3 DNA: TGCGCCAGCAGCCCCGGTTCGGGGACCTCCTACGAGCAGTACTTC
V gene: TRBV4-3; J gene: TRBJ2-5; D gene: -; clone size: -; CDR3 protein: CASSQDGLFQETQYF; CDR3 DNA: TGCGCCAGCAGCCAAGATGGACTCTTCCAAGAGACCCAGTACTTC
V gene: TRBV12-3/TRBV12-4; J gene: TRBJ1-6; D gene: -; clone size: -; CDR3 protein: CASSFSGVSNSPLHF; CDR3 DNA: TGTGCCAGCAGTTTTTCGGGCGTTTCGAATTCACCCCTCCACTTT
V gene: TRBV28; J gene: TRBJ2-3; D gene: TRBD2; clone size: few; CDR3 protein: CASSLLGSGITDTQYF; CDR3 DNA: TGTGCCAGCAGTTTATTAGGTAGCGGGATCACAGATACGCAGTATTTT
V gene: TRBV6-2/TRBV6-3; J gene: TRBJ2-2; D gene: -; clone size: once; CDR3 protein: CASSSAGAGELFF; CDR3 DNA: TGTGCCAGCAGTTCGGCCGGGGCCGGGGAGCTGTTTTTT
V gene: TRBV5-5; J gene: TRBJ2-7; D gene: -; clone size: few; CDR3 protein: CASSLSVELGSEQYF; CDR3 DNA: TGTGCCAGCAGCTTGTCGGTTGAGTTGGGGTCCGAGCAGTACTTC
V gene: TRBV20-1; J gene: TRBJ2-7; D gene: -; clone size: few; CDR3 protein: CSAPGSWERPSYEQYF; CDR3 DNA: TGCAGTGCTCCAGGTTCGTGGGAGCGGCCCTCCTACGAGCAGTACTTC
V gene: TRBV19; J gene: TRBJ2-1; D gene: -; clone size: few; CDR3 protein: CASSEKGAGYNEQFF; CDR3 DNA: TGTGCCAGTTCGGAAAAAGGGGCAGGGTACAATGAGCAGTTCTTC
V gene: TRBV28; J gene: TRBJ1-2; D gene: -; clone size: -; CDR3 protein: CASSLKSGAITF; CDR3 DNA: TGTGCCAGCAGTTTAAAGTCGGGGGCGATCACCTTC
V gene: TRBV3-1; J gene: TRBJ2-7; D gene: TRBD2; clone size: few; CDR3 protein: CASSQSASGSVEQYF; CDR3 DNA: TGTGCCAGCAGCCAGAGTGCTAGCGGGAGTGTCGAGCAGTACTTC
V gene: TRBV7-9; J gene: TRBJ1-5; D gene: -; clone size: few; CDR3 protein: CASSLQGREPQHF; CDR3 DNA: TGTGCCAGCAGCTTACAGGGGAGAGAGCCCCAGCATTTT
V gene: TRBV10-3; J gene: TRBJ2-3; D gene: -; clone size: few; CDR3 protein: CAISVTGSSDTQYF; CDR3 DNA: TGTGCCATCTCCGTCACAGGGAGCTCAGATACGCAGTATTTT
V gene: TRBV5-1; J gene: TRBJ1-4; D gene: TRBD1; clone size: few; CDR3 protein: CASSGQADNEKLFF; CDR3 DNA: TGCGCCAGCTCGGGACAGGCCGATAATGAAAAACTGTTTTTT
V gene: TRBV27; J gene: TRBJ2-3; D gene: TRBD2; clone size: few; CDR3 protein: CASSFLSGAHTDTQYF; CDR3 DNA: TGTGCCAGCAGTTTCCTTAGCGGGGCCCACACAGATACGCAGTATTTT
V gene: TRBV7-8; J gene: TRBJ2-3; D gene: TRBD1; clone size: few; CDR3 protein: CASSFGTGVWTDTQYF; CDR3 DNA: TGTGCCAGCAGCTTTGGGACAGGGGTTTGGACAGATACGCAGTATTTT
V gene: TRBV11-2; J gene: TRBJ2-3; D gene: TRBD1; clone size: few; CDR3 protein: CASSPRPGTGGAPDTQYF; CDR3 DNA: TGTGCCAGCAGCCCCCGCCCCGGGACAGGGGGCGCCCCAGATACGCAGTATTTT
V gene: TRBV28; J gene: TRBJ2-7; D gene: -; clone size: -; CDR3 protein: CASTPVGAGHYEQYF; CDR3 DNA: TGTGCCAGCACCCCAGTGGGGGCGGGGCACTACGAGCAGTACTTC
V gene: TRBV20-1; J gene: TRBJ1-2; D gene: TRBD1; clone size: few; CDR3 protein: CSAPPGGRNYGYTF; CDR3 DNA: TGCAGTGCCCCCCCAGGGGGAAGGAACTATGGCTACACCTTC
V gene: TRBV5-1; J gene: TRBJ2-5; D gene: TRBD1; clone size: few; CDR3 protein: CASRSGQGTETQYF; CDR3 DNA: TGCGCCAGTAGGAGCGGACAGGGGACAGAGACCCAGTACTTC
V gene: TRBV20-1; J gene: TRBJ2-7; D gene: -; clone size: -; CDR3 protein: CSSRPEGLYEQYF; CDR3 DNA: TGCAGTTCTAGACCGGAGGGCCTCTACGAGCAGTACTTC
V gene: TRBV10-3; J gene: TRBJ1-2; D gene: -; clone size: many; CDR3 protein: CAISDGYGYTF; CDR3 DNA: TGTGCCATCAGTGATGGGTATGGCTACACCTTC
V gene: TRBV6-1; J gene: TRBJ1-1; D gene: -; clone size: many; CDR3 protein: CASIQMGGGTEAFF; CDR3 DNA: TGTGCCAGCATCCAAATGGGGGGTGGGACTGAAGCTTTCTTT
V gene: TRBV9; J gene: TRBJ2-5; D gene: TRBD2; clone size: many; CDR3 protein: CASSVGVSGSETQYF; CDR3 DNA: TGTGCCAGCAGCGTAGGGGTTAGCGGGAGTGAGACCCAGTACTTC